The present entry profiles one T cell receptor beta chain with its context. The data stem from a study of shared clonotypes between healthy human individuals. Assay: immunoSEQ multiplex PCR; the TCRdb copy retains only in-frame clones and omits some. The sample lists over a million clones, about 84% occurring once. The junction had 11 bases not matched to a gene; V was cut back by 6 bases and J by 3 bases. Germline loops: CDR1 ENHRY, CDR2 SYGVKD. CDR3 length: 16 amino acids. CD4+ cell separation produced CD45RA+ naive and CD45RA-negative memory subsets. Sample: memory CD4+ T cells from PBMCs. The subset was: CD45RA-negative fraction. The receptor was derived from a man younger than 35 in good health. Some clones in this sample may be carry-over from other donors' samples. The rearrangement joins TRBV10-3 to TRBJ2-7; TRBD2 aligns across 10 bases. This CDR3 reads CAISEGVAGGIYEQYF. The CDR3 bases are TGTGCCATCAGCGAGGGAGTAGCGGGAGGAATCTACGAGCAGTACTTC.